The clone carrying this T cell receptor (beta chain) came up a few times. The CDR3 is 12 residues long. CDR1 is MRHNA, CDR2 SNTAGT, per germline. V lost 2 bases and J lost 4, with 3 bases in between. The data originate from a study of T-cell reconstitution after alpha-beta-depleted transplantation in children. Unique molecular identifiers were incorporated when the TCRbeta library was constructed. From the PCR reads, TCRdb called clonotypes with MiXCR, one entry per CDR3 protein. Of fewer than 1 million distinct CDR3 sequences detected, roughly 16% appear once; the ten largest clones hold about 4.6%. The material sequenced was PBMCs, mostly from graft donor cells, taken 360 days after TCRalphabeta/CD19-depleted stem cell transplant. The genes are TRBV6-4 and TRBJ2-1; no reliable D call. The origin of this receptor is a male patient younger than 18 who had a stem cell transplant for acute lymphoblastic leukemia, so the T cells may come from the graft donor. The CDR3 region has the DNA TGTGCCAGCAGTGACGGATACAATGAGCAGTTCTTC. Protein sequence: CASSDGYNEQFF.